The clone carrying this TCR beta chain occurred a few times. Its antigen remains unidentified. The sample is drawn from a study of T cell clonotyping in hematopoietic cell transplantation. Overall study results and limits: No sorting was done, leaving CD4 and CD8 contributions mixed.

The assay was immunoSEQ multiplex PCR, and TCRdb's table has in-frame clones only and misses some. The sample includes over 10,000 clones, roughly 76% of them seen just once. Trimming stripped 3 bases from V and 4 bases from J, with 16 bases between. Per germline, CDR1 SGHDT and CDR2 YYEEEE. The CDR3 loop spans 15 amino acids. The specimen was peripheral blood mononuclear cells, collected 180 days after allogeneic stem cell transplant. The source is a male patient between 60 and 69 years old who had an allogeneic stem cell transplant from an unrelated donor, so the T cells may come from the graft donor. Some clones in this sample may be carry-over from other donors' samples. The V and J genes are TRBV5-6 and TRBJ1-2; tentative D call: TRBD1 (5 bases). The CDR3 loop reads CASSSNRQGVYGYTF. The CDR3 DNA sequence: TGTGCCAGCAGCTCCAACCGGCAGGGCGTCTATGGCTACACCTTC.